This T cell receptor beta chain was sequenced in a study of Graves' ophthalmopathy and Graves' hyperthyroidism. Overall study findings and caveats: A majority of expanded thyroid clonotypes exceeding 0.001 frequency were likewise present in blood.

CDR3 length equals 16 residues. After removal of 2 bases from V and 3 bases from J, the junction contained 6 bases not matched to a gene. Germline V gene sequence: CDR1 LNHDA, CDR2 SQIVND (reference sequence). This clonotype was counted ten times or more. Its antigen is currently unknown. CDR3 regions of TCR beta were amplified from RNA transcripts. A first-round RT-PCR used HTBI primers, followed by a second-round multiplex PCR. TCRdb re-derived calls from the multiplex PCR reads in MiXCR, one entry per CDR3 protein. The sample holds roughly 400,000 distinct CDR3 sequences, around 16% seen once. The sequence was obtained from a woman aged 18-35 years with Graves' ophthalmopathy. The sequenced sample consisted of peripheral blood. The V call is TRBV19, the J call TRBJ1-5; 8 bases align to TRBD1. CDR3 amino acids: CASSIYVDRANQPQHF. The CDR3 bases are TGTGCCAGTAGTATATACGTGGACAGGGCCAATCAGCCCCAGCATTTT.